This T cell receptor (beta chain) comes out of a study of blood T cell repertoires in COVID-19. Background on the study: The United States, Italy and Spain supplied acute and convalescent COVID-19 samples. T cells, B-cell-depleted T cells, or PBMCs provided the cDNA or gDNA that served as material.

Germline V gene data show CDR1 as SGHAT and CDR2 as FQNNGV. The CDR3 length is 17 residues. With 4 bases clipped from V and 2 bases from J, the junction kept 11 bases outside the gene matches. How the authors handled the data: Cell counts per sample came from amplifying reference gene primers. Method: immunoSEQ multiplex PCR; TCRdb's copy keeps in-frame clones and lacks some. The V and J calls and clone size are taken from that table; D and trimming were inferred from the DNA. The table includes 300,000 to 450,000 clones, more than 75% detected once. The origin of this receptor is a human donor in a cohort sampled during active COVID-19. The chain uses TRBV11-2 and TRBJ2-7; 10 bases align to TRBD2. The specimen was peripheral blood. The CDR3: CASSSSRLAGGPYEQYF. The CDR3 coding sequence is TGTGCCAGCAGCTCCTCGCGGTTAGCGGGAGGTCCCTACGAGCAGTACTTC.